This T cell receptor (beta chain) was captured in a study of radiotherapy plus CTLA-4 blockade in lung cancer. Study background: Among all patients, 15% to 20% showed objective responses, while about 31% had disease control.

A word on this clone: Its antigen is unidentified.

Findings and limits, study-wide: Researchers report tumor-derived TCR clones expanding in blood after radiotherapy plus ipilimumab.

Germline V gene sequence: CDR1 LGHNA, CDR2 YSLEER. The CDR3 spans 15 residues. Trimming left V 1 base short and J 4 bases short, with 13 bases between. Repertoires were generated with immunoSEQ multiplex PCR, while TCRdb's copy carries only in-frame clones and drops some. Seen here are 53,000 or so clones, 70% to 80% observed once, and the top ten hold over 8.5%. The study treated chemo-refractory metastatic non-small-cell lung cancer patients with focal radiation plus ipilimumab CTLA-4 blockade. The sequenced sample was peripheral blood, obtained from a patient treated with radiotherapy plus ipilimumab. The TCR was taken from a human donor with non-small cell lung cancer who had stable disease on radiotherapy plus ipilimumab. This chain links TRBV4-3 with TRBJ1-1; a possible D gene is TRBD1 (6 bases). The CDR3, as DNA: TGCGCCAGCAGCCAAGTCGTAGGGGGTACCACTGAAGCTTTCTTT. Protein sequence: CASSQVVGGTTEAFF.